This is a list of T cell receptor beta chains from one sample in a study of T cells in Graves' hyperthyroidism and ophthalmopathy. TCRdb reprocessed the multiplex PCR reads with MiXCR, giving one entry per CDR3 protein. The sample holds 550,000 to 800,000 distinct CDR3 sequences; 15% to 20% are singletons and the top ten take around 7.7%. Sequenced material: blood. All receptors derive from a young man with Graves' hyperthyroidism. CDR3s leave out the opening cysteine and the closing phenylalanine or tryptophan. The order of the fields is J gene, V gene, CDR3 protein.

>TRBJ2-2|TRBV20-1
SASQKGGADTGELF
>TRBJ2-3|TRBV20-1
SARYGGRTDTQY
>TRBJ1-5|TRBV5-1
ASSLGDRRGQPQH
>TRBJ1-1|TRBV6-6
ASSYSRRTGTGGKTEAF
>TRBJ2-4|TRBV28
ASSPLWTSGRGNIQY
>TRBJ2-2|TRBV12-3/TRBV12-4
ASTRPGGPTGELF
>TRBJ2-7|TRBV28
ASSFRAGGSEQY
>TRBJ2-2|TRBV19
ASSIYSGRATTGELF
>TRBJ1-1|TRBV7-9
ASSLQGRTEAF
>TRBJ2-7|TRBV19
AIIYEQY
>TRBJ1-3|TRBV12-3/TRBV12-4
ASSLTVGNTIY
>TRBJ2-1|TRBV7-9
ASSSGLAGNRNEQF
>TRBJ2-5|TRBV18
ASSPRRGETQY
>TRBJ1-2|TRBV5-1
ASSLNPGPYGYT
>TRBJ2-7|TRBV28
ASSPGGLTGYEQY
>TRBJ2-3|TRBV7-8
ASSPRTTARTDTQY
>TRBJ1-1|TRBV13
ASSLEARGAAF
>TRBJ2-7|TRBV15
ATSRGVGQGAGEQY